This TCR beta chain was profiled in a study of T cell responses to AZD1222 COVID-19 vaccine. Notes on the study in general: Across the whole spike, CD4 TCRs peaked at regions 160-218 and 743-854.

Assay: immunoSEQ multiplex PCR; the TCRdb copy retains only in-frame clones and omits some. This sample yields tens of thousands of clones, of which roughly 91% are seen a single time; over 20% belongs to the top ten. This clone was observed once. Its antigen is not known. The specimen comprised peripheral blood, sampled on day 0 of AZD1222 vaccination. This receptor was obtained from an adult in good health.

CDR3 sequence: CASSLRGADGNQPQHF. CDR3 coding DNA: TGTGCCAGCAGCTTACGGGGGGCGGATGGCAATCAGCCCCAGCATTTT. The chain carries TRBV11-2 and TRBJ1-5, with a tentative D call TRBD1 (6 bases). Trimming took off 2 bases at V and 2 bases at J, with 13 bases between the two ends. Germline CDR1 reads SGHAT; CDR2 reads FQNNGV. The CDR3 loop spans 16 amino acids.